This record looks at one T cell receptor beta chain sequence and its context. The record originates from a study of T cell responses to AZD1222 COVID-19 vaccine. Overall study context: Recipients boosted at about 4 weeks or about 12 weeks are pooled.

The protocol was immunoSEQ multiplex PCR, while the TCRdb copy is restricted to in-frame clones and leaves out a portion. The data show 150,000 to 200,000 clones, approximately 92% seen once. The length of the CDR3 is 15 residues. CDR1 is LNHDA and CDR2 is SQIVND in the germline V gene (reference sequence). With 3 bases removed from V and 1 base from J, the gap between germline ends came to 12 bases. The sequence was obtained from an adult in good health. Sequenced here: peripheral blood, sampled on day 0 of AZD1222 vaccination. This sequence joins TRBV19 and TRBJ1-1; possible D gene TRBD1, 5 bases. This chain's CDR3 is CASSIGGHGNTEAFF. The CDR3 DNA reads as TGTGCCAGTAGTATCGGTGGACATGGGAACACTGAAGCTTTCTTT.